These T cell receptor beta chains were read from a single sample in a study of blood T cell repertoires in COVID-19. This table comes from immunoSEQ multiplex PCR, and its TCRdb copy is limited to in-frame clones, with some not included. The sample lists around 450,000 clones, about 92% seen once, with about 0.6% in the top ten. The sequencing sample was made of PBMCs or T cells enriched from blood (not recorded which). All receptors come from a man aged 18 to 30 who had recovered from COVID-19. CDR3s include the opening cysteine and the closing phenylalanine or tryptophan. D genes are given only for firm matches. Clone size, where shown, is once, few, many, or a class for clones that have expanded.

CASSTYGTTGNEQFF	TGTGCCAGTAGTACTTATGGGACTACCGGCAATGAGCAGTTCTTC	.	TRBJ2-1	TRBD2	TRBV19
CASRSNTDTQYF	TGTGCCAGCAGGAGTAATACAGATACGCAGTATTTT	.	TRBJ2-3	.	TRBV7-9
CASSLAGYTEAFF	TGTGCCAGCAGTTTGGCAGGATACACTGAAGCTTTCTTT	.	TRBJ1-1	.	TRBV12-3/TRBV12-4
CASGLGRSGGQETQYF	TGTGCTAGTGGTTTGGGCAGGTCGGGAGGGCAAGAGACCCAGTACTTC	.	TRBJ2-5	TRBD2	TRBV12-5
CASSENSGSRNEQFF	TGTGCCAGCAGTGAAAACAGCGGGAGTCGAAATGAGCAGTTCTTC	.	TRBJ2-1	TRBD2	TRBV6-1
CASSEGGVGGRRNQPQHF	TGTGCCAGCAGTGAAGGTGGGGTGGGAGGTCGTCGGAATCAGCCCCAGCATTTT	.	TRBJ1-5	.	TRBV2
CASSIKGQGYHGYTF	TGTGCCAGTAGTATTAAGGGACAGGGCTACCATGGCTACACCTTC	.	TRBJ1-2	TRBD1	TRBV19
CASSQRTTEPKNIQYF	TGCGCCAGCAGTCAAAGGACTACTGAGCCCAAAAACATTCAGTACTTC	.	TRBJ2-4	.	TRBV23-1
CASSPSGTGGNTIYF	TGTGCCAGCAGCCCCTCCGGGACAGGGGGAAACACCATATATTTT	.	TRBJ1-3	TRBD1	TRBV3-1/TRBV3-2
CASSLELAGGRSYEQYF	TGTGCCAGCAGCTTAGAACTAGCGGGGGGCAGGTCCTACGAGCAGTACTTC	.	TRBJ2-7	TRBD2	TRBV7-2
CAWSGRAYEQYF	TGTGCCTGGAGTGGCCGGGCCTACGAGCAGTACTTC	.	TRBJ2-7	.	TRBV30
CASRTELYGTEAFF	TGTGCCAGCAGAACCGAATTGTACGGGACTGAAGCTTTCTTT	.	TRBJ1-1	.	TRBV28
CASSLGPGELFF	TGTGCCAGCAGCTTAGGGCCCGGGGAGCTGTTTTTT	.	TRBJ2-2	.	TRBV9
CASSLQVNTEAFF	TGTGCCAGCAGCCTACAGGTGAACACTGAAGCTTTCTTT	.	TRBJ1-1	.	TRBV7-8
CASSERGTGNYTF	TGTGCCAGCAGTGAACGCGGGACAGGGAACTACACCTTC	.	TRBJ1-2	TRBD1	TRBV6-1
CASSESGGGTYEQYF	TGCGCCAGCAGTGAGTCTGGGGGGGGGACCTACGAGCAGTACTTC	.	TRBJ2-7	TRBD2	TRBV10-2
CASSHDRGYFDTQYF	TGTGCCAGCAGCCATGACAGGGGTTATTTTGATACGCAGTATTTT	few	TRBJ2-3	TRBD1	TRBV27
CASSFSGPQNTIYF	TGTGCCAGCAGCTTCTCAGGGCCTCAGAACACCATATATTTT	.	TRBJ1-3	.	TRBV11-3
CASGPGGGDYGYTF	TGTGCTAGTGGACCCGGGGGGGGTGACTATGGCTACACCTTC	.	TRBJ1-2	.	TRBV12-5
CASSPLGRETNQPQHF	TGTGCCAGCTCACCACTCGGCAGGGAAACAAATCAGCCCCAGCATTTT	.	TRBJ1-5	.	TRBV18
CATTTGGAVGYGYTF	TGTGCCACCACAACAGGGGGCGCGGTAGGGTATGGCTACACCTTC	once	TRBJ1-2	TRBD1	TRBV7-9
CAVGQSSSYEQYF	TGTGCCGTGGGACAGTCGAGCTCCTACGAGCAGTACTTC	.	TRBJ2-7	TRBD1	TRBV30
CASSLQGARPQHF	TGTGCCAGTAGTTTACAGGGAGCGCGGCCCCAGCATTTT	.	TRBJ1-5	.	TRBV19
CASSQEREAPQHF	TGTGCCAGCAGCCAAGAGCGGGAGGCGCCCCAGCATTTT	.	TRBJ1-5	.	TRBV3-1/TRBV3-2
CASSMSGNYGYTF	TGTGCCAGTAGTATGAGCGGAAACTATGGCTACACCTTC	.	TRBJ1-2	.	TRBV19
CASSTAGTGPYEQYF	TGCGCCAGCAGCACCGCGGGTACAGGGCCCTACGAGCAGTACTTC	.	TRBJ2-7	.	TRBV5-1
CSAPLAGGTDTQYF	TGCAGCGCCCCCCTAGCGGGAGGTACAGATACGCAGTATTTT	.	TRBJ2-3	TRBD2	TRBV29-1
CASRFGDSSYEQYF	TGTGCCAGCAGGTTTGGGGACAGCTCCTACGAGCAGTACTTC	.	TRBJ2-7	TRBD1	TRBV6-5
CASSQGMDQPQHF	TGTGCCAGCAGTCAGGGGATGGATCAGCCCCAGCATTTT	.	TRBJ1-5	.	TRBV6-5